This T cell receptor (beta chain) originates from a study of blood T cell repertoires in COVID-19. The overall study: Some COVID-19 samples were acute and others convalescent; all came from the United States, Italy and Spain. Nucleic acid was either cDNA or gDNA, and it came from T cells, B-cell-depleted T cells, or PBMCs.

Original processing notes: Reference gene primer amplification in the assay estimated nucleated cell counts. Clones were sequenced by immunoSEQ multiplex PCR, and TCRdb holds only the in-frame ones, with some missing. V and J calls and clone size are those listed in that table; D and trimming were worked out from the DNA. The data contain roughly 80,000 clones, 88% of them singletons. The CDR3 is 15 amino acids. In germline, CDR1 is SGHTA, CDR2 FQGNSA. With 6 bases removed from V and 0 bases from J, the gap between germline ends came to 9 bases. The sequenced material came from peripheral blood. The receptor was isolated from a man between 45 and 60 years old with active COVID-19. The chain combines TRBV7-2 with TRBJ1-6; D uncertain. The CDR3 DNA sequence: TGTGCCAGCAGACAACAGAGCTCCTATAATTCACCCCTCCACTTT. This codes for CASRQQSSYNSPLHF.